The T cell receptor beta chain under discussion was sequenced for a study of liver allograft versus peripheral blood T cells. Study as a whole: Recipients' peripheral blood T cell receptor repertoires were compared with those in transplanted livers.

Each CDR3 protein is one row after TCRdb ran MiXCR on the reads. The sample shows over a thousand distinct CDR3 sequences, roughly 16% of them seen only once. Study observations and caveats: In liver allografts, T cell receptor repertoires reportedly differed from the repertoires found in peripheral blood.

By share, this clonotype ranks as medium-sized. The antigen remains unidentified. Germline CDR1 SGHTA, CDR2 FQGNSA. V lost 4 bases and J lost 7; bases outside the gene matches: 22. There are 20 residues in the CDR3. This sequence originates from a human patient who had a liver transplant. T cells may partly derive from the graft donor. The rearrangement uses TRBV7-2 and TRBJ2-7; 13 bases match TRBD2. The chain's CDR3 is CASSSVVWGTSGIRFKEQYF. The CDR3 nucleotides read TGTGCCAGCAGCTCAGTCGTTTGGGGGACTAGCGGGATAAGATTTAAAGAGCAGTACTTC.